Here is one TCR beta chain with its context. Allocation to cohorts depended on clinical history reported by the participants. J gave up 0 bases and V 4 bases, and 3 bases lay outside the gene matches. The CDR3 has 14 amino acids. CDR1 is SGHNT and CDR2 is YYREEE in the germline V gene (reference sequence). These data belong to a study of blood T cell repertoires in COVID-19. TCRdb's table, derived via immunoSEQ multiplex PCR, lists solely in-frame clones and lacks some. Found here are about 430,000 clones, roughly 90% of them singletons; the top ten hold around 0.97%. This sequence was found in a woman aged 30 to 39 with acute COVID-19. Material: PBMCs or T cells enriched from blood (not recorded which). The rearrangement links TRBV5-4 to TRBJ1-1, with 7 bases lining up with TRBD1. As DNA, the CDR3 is TGTGCCAGCAGCCCGACAGGGCTGAACACTGAAGCTTTCTTT. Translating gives CASSPTGLNTEAFF.